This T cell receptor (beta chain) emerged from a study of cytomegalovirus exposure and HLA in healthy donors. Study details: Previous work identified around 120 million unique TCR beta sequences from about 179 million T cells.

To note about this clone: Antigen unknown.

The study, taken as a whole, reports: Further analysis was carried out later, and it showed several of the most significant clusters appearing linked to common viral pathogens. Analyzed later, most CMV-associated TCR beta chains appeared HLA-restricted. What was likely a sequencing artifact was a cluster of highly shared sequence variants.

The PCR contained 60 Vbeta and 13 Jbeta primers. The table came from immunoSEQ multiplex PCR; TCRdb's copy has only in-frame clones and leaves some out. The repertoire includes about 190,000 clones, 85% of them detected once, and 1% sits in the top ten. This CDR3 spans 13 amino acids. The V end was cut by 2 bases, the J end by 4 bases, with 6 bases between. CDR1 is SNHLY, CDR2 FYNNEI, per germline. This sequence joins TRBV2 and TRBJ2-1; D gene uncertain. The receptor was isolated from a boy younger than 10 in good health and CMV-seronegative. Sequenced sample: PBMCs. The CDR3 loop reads CASSELQYNEQFF. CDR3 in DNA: TGTGCCAGCAGTGAATTACAATACAATGAGCAGTTCTTC.